This is a list of T cell receptor beta chains from one sample in a study of molecular identifiers for immune sequencing clone quantification. TCRdb independently ran MiXCR on the PCR reads; one entry per CDR3 protein. The sample holds about half a million distinct CDR3 sequences, 20% to 25% seen once. The sequenced sample was naive CD8+ T cells from blood, with Jurkat cell RNA spiked in. These receptors were collected from a human donor in good health. Some libraries in this study had Jurkat cell RNA spiked in. The CDR3 runs from the conserved cysteine through the conserved F or W. Fields, in order: J gene, clone size, D gene, V gene, CDR3 protein, CDR3 DNA. A D gene is named only where the DNA matches it firmly. Some rows mark clone size as missing; the rest say once, few, many or name a class of expanded clone.

TRBJ2-1 . TRBD1 TRBV4-3 CASSQDSGGGYNEQFF TGCGCCAGCAGCCAAGATTCAGGGGGCGGCTACAATGAGCAGTTCTTC
TRBJ2-3 . TRBD1 TRBV6-2/TRBV6-3 CASSRTGTPDTQYF TGTGCCAGCAGCCGGACAGGTACCCCAGATACGCAGTATTTT
TRBJ2-7 few . TRBV7-9 CASSARAYEQYF TGTGCCAGCAGCGCTAGGGCCTACGAGCAGTACTTC
TRBJ1-1 . . TRBV6-2/TRBV6-3 CASTSQGDTEAFF TGTGCCAGCACCTCGCAGGGAGACACTGAAGCTTTCTTT
TRBJ2-7 few . TRBV20-1 CSARGVREAYYEQYF TGCAGTGCTAGAGGGGTCAGGGAGGCCTACTACGAGCAGTACTTC
TRBJ2-5 few . TRBV30 CAWTQDSGETQYF TGTGCCTGGACCCAGGACTCGGGAGAGACCCAGTACTTC
TRBJ2-5 few . TRBV5-1 CASRGMAEETQYF TGCGCCAGCAGAGGAATGGCAGAAGAGACCCAGTACTTC
TRBJ2-5 many . TRBV6-6 CASSYPGTEQETQYF TGTGCCAGCAGTTACCCAGGGACGGAGCAAGAGACCCAGTACTTC
TRBJ2-5 many . TRBV5-1 CASSLTSPNPQETQYF TGCGCCAGCAGCTTGACGAGCCCTAACCCCCAAGAGACCCAGTACTTC
TRBJ2-6 many . TRBV14 CASSQAGAGANVLTF TGTGCCAGCAGCCAAGCAGGGGCTGGGGCCAACGTCCTGACTTTC
TRBJ2-7 few . TRBV7-9 CASSSTGGAYEQYF TGTGCCAGCAGCAGCACAGGGGGGGCCTACGAGCAGTACTTC
TRBJ2-7 many . TRBV30 CAWSDHEQYF TGTGCCTGGAGTGATCACGAGCAGTACTTC
TRBJ1-3 . . TRBV2 CASSSDRSSGNTIYF TGTGCCAGCAGTTCTGACAGGTCCTCTGGAAACACCATATATTTT
TRBJ1-4 . TRBD1 TRBV4-3 CASSPDRGNNEKLFF TGCGCCAGCAGCCCCGACAGGGGGAATAATGAAAAACTGTTTTTT
TRBJ2-1 . TRBD2 TRBV19 CASSIGGRPEFF TGTGCCAGTAGTATAGGCGGGAGGCCGGAGTTCTTC
TRBJ2-5 few . TRBV3-1 CASSQGSRETQYF TGTGCCAGCAGCCAGGGGTCGAGGGAGACCCAGTACTTC
TRBJ1-1 many . TRBV12-3/TRBV12-4 CASSLRDEAFF TGTGCCAGCAGTCTTAGAGATGAAGCTTTCTTT
TRBJ2-1 . TRBD2 TRBV29-1 CSVENSGGPLNNEQFF TGCAGCGTTGAAAATAGCGGGGGGCCCCTAAACAATGAGCAGTTCTTC
TRBJ1-4 few TRBD1 TRBV6-6 CASTGTGGGEKLFF TGTGCCAGCACCGGGACAGGGGGCGGTGAAAAACTGTTTTTT
TRBJ2-1 few TRBD2 TRBV12-3/TRBV12-4 CASSLDVAGAAYNEQFF TGTGCCAGCAGTTTAGACGTAGCGGGGGCCGCCTACAATGAGCAGTTCTTC
TRBJ2-3 many . TRBV29-1 CSVETPYRANTQYF TGCAGCGTTGAAACCCCCTACAGGGCCAATACGCAGTATTTT
TRBJ2-3 . . TRBV7-9 CASRSAITGTQYF TGTGCCAGCCGCTCGGCAATTACAGGTACGCAGTATTTT
TRBJ2-3 few . TRBV9 CASSVAAAENTDTQYF TGTGCCAGCAGCGTAGCGGCAGCGGAGAACACAGATACGCAGTATTTT
TRBJ2-2 . . TRBV19 CASDPGSGELFF TGTGCCAGTGATCCCGGGAGCGGGGAGCTGTTTTTT
TRBJ1-1 many . TRBV14 CASRQDTLNTEAFF TGTGCCAGCAGACAGGACACATTGAACACTGAAGCTTTCTTT
TRBJ2-5 many TRBD1 TRBV12-3/TRBV12-4 CASNRQGTETQYF TGTGCCAGCAACCGACAGGGAACCGAGACCCAGTACTTC
TRBJ2-3 many . TRBV6-2/TRBV6-3 CASSYSPRNWRTDTQYF TGTGCCAGCAGTTACTCGCCGAGGAATTGGCGCACAGATACGCAGTATTTT
TRBJ2-7 many . TRBV6-1 CASSELGRTYEQYF TGTGCCAGCAGTGAACTGGGGCGGACCTACGAGCAGTACTTC
TRBJ1-2 . . TRBV20-1 CSARDLAGGANYGYTF TGCAGTGCTAGAGATCTCGCGGGCGGAGCTAACTATGGCTACACCTTC
TRBJ2-1 . TRBD1 TRBV9 CASSVAPMPGTGSGSYNEQFF TGTGCCAGCAGCGTAGCTCCGATGCCCGGGACAGGGAGCGGTTCCTACAATGAGCAGTTCTTC
TRBJ1-5 . TRBD1 TRBV7-9 CASSPDRTLSDGQPQHF TGTGCCAGCAGCCCGGACAGGACCCTCTCGGATGGTCAGCCCCAGCATTTT
TRBJ2-1 few . TRBV7-2 CASSLDPRTTSSYNEQFF TGTGCCAGCAGCTTAGACCCCCGGACTACTAGCTCCTACAATGAGCAGTTCTTC
TRBJ2-4 few TRBD1 TRBV12-3/TRBV12-4 CASSLPLGQGENIQYF TGTGCCAGCAGCCTCCCTTTAGGGCAGGGGGAAAACATTCAGTACTTC
TRBJ2-5 . TRBD2 TRBV4-3 CASSLREAGLESQYF TGCGCCAGCAGCCTCCGGGAAGCGGGGTTGGAGTCCCAGTACTTC
TRBJ2-2 . . TRBV27 CASSFEFTGELFF TGTGCCAGCAGTTTTGAGTTTACCGGGGAGCTGTTTTTT
TRBJ2-3 . TRBD2 TRBV19 CASSILAGGSDTQYF TGTGCCAGTAGTATACTGGCTGGCGGGAGTGATACGCAGTATTTT
TRBJ1-4 many TRBD1 TRBV7-6 CASSLNLAGGYANEKLFF TGTGCCAGCAGCTTAAATCTGGCAGGGGGTTACGCTAATGAAAAACTGTTTTTT
TRBJ2-3 . TRBD2 TRBV3-1 CASNQDPGSGGPDTQYF TGTGCCAGCAACCAAGATCCTGGTAGCGGGGGGCCGGATACGCAGTATTTT
TRBJ2-1 many . TRBV2 CASSEGVYGGAGEEQFF TGTGCCAGCAGTGAAGGGGTGTACGGGGGCGCAGGAGAGGAGCAGTTCTTC
TRBJ2-1 few TRBD1 TRBV19 CASSPWTGPDEQFF TGTGCCAGTAGTCCCTGGACAGGGCCGGATGAGCAGTTCTTC
TRBJ1-2 many TRBD1 TRBV4-3 CASSQIQLGQGAFGYTF TGCGCCAGCAGCCAAATACAACTGGGACAGGGGGCGTTCGGCTACACCTTC
TRBJ2-7 . . TRBV19 CASSIDHEDEQYF TGTGCCAGTAGTATAGATCACGAGGACGAGCAGTACTTC
TRBJ1-2 . . TRBV19 CASSHTFDARYGYTF TGTGCCAGTAGTCATACGTTTGATGCTCGCTATGGCTACACCTTC
TRBJ1-2 many . TRBV27 CASSLSPVYGYTF TGTGCCAGCAGTTTGTCTCCAGTTTATGGCTACACCTTC
TRBJ2-4 many TRBD2 TRBV11-2 CATRGGGDGKNIQYF TGTGCCACACGGGGCGGGGGTGATGGCAAAAACATTCAGTACTTC
TRBJ2-5 . TRBD2 TRBV10-3 CAIGQGLADSQETQYF TGTGCCATCGGGCAAGGACTAGCGGACTCCCAAGAGACCCAGTACTTC